This entry is about one T cell receptor beta chain. The method was immunoSEQ multiplex PCR; TCRdb's version includes in-frame clones alone and lacks a portion of them. Of 40,000 to 45,000 clones in the sample, approximately 92% were seen once. Germline CDR1 and CDR2: SGHNT and YENEEA. Trimming cost V 5 bases and J 4 bases; bases outside gene matches: 8. The CDR3 is 17 residues long. This sample was taken from a study of OX40 agonist ivuxolimab in advanced cancers. The rearrangement joins TRBV11-3 to TRBJ2-2; 12 nucleotides align to TRBD2. Sequencing used CD4+ or CD8+ T cells sorted from blood, obtained in a trial of the OX40 agonist ivuxolimab. This TCR was recovered from an adult with an advanced solid tumor such as melanoma, head and neck, liver or kidney cancer. The DNA of the CDR3 is TGTGCCAGCAGCCTTTCGGGACTAGCGGGCGGCACCGGGGAGCTGTTTTTT. Translation gives CASSLSGLAGGTGELFF.